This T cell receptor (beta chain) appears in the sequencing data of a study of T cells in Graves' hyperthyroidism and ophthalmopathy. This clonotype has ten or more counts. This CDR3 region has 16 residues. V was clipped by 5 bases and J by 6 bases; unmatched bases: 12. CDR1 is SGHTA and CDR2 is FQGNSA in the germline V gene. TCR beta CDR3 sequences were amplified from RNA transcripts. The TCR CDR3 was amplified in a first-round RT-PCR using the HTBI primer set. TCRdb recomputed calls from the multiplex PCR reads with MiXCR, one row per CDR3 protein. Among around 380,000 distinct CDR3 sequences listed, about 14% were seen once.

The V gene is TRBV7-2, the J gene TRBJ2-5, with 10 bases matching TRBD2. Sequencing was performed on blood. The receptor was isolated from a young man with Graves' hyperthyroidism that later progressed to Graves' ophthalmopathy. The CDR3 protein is CASSKPRGTSDQTQYF. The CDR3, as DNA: TGTGCCAGCAGCAAGCCCCGCGGGACTAGCGACCAGACCCAGTACTTC.